Reported below is one T cell receptor beta chain. This clone was recorded a few times. There is no known antigen for this receptor. No base quality values were provided; no much bigger clone lies one nucleotide off. The CDR3 goes from the cysteine to the phenylalanine over 13 residues. The CDR3 DNA has 39 bases and is translated from base 1. Trimming at the junction amounts to 5 bases on V and 2 bases on J, and the germline ends lie 9 bases apart. From a lookup of the germline V gene (reference sequence), CDR1 and CDR2 are LNHNV and YYDKDF. A single peripheral blood draw of 90 to 150 mL on average was collected from each donor into heparinised tubes. Naive, central memory, regulatory and stem cell-like memory CD4+ T cells were sorted on a BD FACSAria II using a panel including CD45RO, CCR7, CD25, CD127, CD95 and CD27. Every sorted population had a purity above 95%. Right away, PBMCs were isolated by Lymphoprep density gradient centrifugation and were stained directly, with no culture step. So that batch effects would be minimized, each experiment stained and sorted samples in pairs, pairing one healthy donor with one patient.

This sample is drawn from a study of beta chain features in type 1 diabetes (dated by TCRdb to the late 2010s). With respect to the entire study: Mean age, gender distribution, total cell number and subset yield were not different between patients and healthy donors. Whereas all 28 donors provided naive and central memory subsets, regulatory and stem cell-like memory subsets were isolated from just 8 patients and roughly eight healthy donors. A total of 107,917,701 sorted cells were examined across all samples, and a strong correlation was observed between cell number per subset and RNA yield. The study compared the TCRB repertoires of sorted circulating CD4+ T cell subsets in recently diagnosed type 1 diabetes patients with those in matched healthy donors.

The entire isolated RNA was reverse transcribed using the High Capacity cDNA Reverse Transcription Kit, and thus expressed TCRB transcripts were sequenced. Naive, central memory and regulatory T cell samples underwent deep immunoSEQ sequencing, averaging about 3.57 million total reads per sample. Sorted cells were lysed in RLT buffer, and RNA was extracted using DNase-treated RNeasy Micro or Mini kits according to cell number. To prevent cross-contamination, every cell subset was processed on its own, while patient and healthy donor samples were processed together. Using the immunoSEQ multiplex PCR, TCRB sequences were amplified from cDNA into 87-bp fragments spanning the CDR3 region. The amplicons were sequenced using the Illumina HiSeq platform. Concerning the study's data processing: Synthetic template baselines were used to correct PCR bias computationally, reads within Hamming distance 2 were collapsed together, and singletons that could not be merged were discarded. Reads were aligned to IMGT to assign V, D and J genes, CDR3 length, and insertions or deletions at six rearrangement sites. Within each subset, clonotype counts were normalized to sorted cell number, and only after that were true diversity and Gini coefficients computed with the tcR R package. Repertoire sharing was quantified using the overlap coefficient calculated on TCRB nucleotide sequences. As a proxy for the pre-selection repertoire, out-of-frame TCRB sequences from naive cells were analyzed. Held by TCRdb, this immuneACCESS table contains in-frame sequences only and omits some clones. Under half of the omission traces to an unresolved V gene where checked; the cause of the rest is unknown. Clonal size and the V and J genes are those of that table, whereas D and trimming came from the DNA. The sample table holds 350,000 to 450,000 clones, of which over 11% were seen once. Less than 0.04% of the sample is held by the ten biggest clonotypes.

The investigation overall reported the following: Naive, central memory and regulatory TCRB repertoires appeared more similar among patients than among healthy donors. A moderate but significant shortening of TCRB CDR3 length was observed in type 1 diabetes patients in all four CD4+ subsets. HLA sub-analyses involved small numbers of individuals, so any influence of HLA type on TCRB rearrangement remained unresolved. Because cDNA was sequenced instead of genomic DNA, highly expressing activated cells could be over-represented, though the groups showed no difference in activation or CD3 levels. Patients with type 1 diabetes made fewer insertions and deleted more nucleotides at VDJ recombination sites, implying thymic rearrangement abnormalities. Shorter templates might have been favored by PCR, but patient and control samples were amplified and corrected together, so both groups would have been affected equally by any skew.

The receptor comes from a man younger than 40 in good health. Sequenced sample: naive CD4+ T cells from blood. The sample's cell subset or site, from its label and the paper: true naive CD4+ T cells. The rearranged chain carries TRBV15 and TRBJ2-5; the D gene is not confidently resolved. The CDR3 here reads CATSLGDQETQYF. DNA sequence: TGTGCCACCAGCTTAGGCGATCAAGAGACCCAGTACTTC.